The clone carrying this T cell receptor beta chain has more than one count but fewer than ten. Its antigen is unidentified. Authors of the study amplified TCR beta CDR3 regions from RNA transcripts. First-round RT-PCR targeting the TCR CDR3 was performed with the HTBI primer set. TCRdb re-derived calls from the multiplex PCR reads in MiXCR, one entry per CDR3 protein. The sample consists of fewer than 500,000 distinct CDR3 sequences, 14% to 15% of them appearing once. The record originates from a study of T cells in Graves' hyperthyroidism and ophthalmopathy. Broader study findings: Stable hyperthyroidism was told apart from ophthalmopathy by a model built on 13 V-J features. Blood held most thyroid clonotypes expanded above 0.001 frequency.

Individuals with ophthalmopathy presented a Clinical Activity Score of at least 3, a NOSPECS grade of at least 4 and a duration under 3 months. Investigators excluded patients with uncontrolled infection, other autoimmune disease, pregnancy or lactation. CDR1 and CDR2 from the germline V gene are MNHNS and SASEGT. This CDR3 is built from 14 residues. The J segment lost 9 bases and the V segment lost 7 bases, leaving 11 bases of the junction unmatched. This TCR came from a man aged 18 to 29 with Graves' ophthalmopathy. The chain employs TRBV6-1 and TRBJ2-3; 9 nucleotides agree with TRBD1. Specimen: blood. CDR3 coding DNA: TGTGCCAGCAAATTGACAGGGGGAGGGGGGACGCAGTATTTT. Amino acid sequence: CASKLTGGGGTQYF.